Shown below are 4 T cell receptor beta chains from a single sample sequenced in a study of resident and recirculating memory T cells in vitiligo. Assay: immunoSEQ multiplex PCR; the TCRdb copy retains only in-frame clones and omits some. The profile shows 70,000 to 75,000 clones, more than 85% of them singletons. Sequencing input: blood. The receptors derive from a male donor with vitiligo.

This clone has only one observation. This chain uses TRBV7-8 with TRBJ1-4; D is unresolved. The germline V and J ends were trimmed by 5 bases and 8 bases, with 9 bases remaining between them. Looked up from germline, CDR1 is SGHVS and CDR2 is FQNEAQ. The CDR3 runs to 12 residues. The CDR3 sequence: CASSPGGEKLFF. The CDR3 DNA follows: TGTGCCAGCAGCCCGGGAGGAGAAAAACTGTTTTTT. Filled out from reference TRBV7-8 and TRBJ1-4, the complete variable domain reads GAGVSQSPRYKVAKRGQDVALRCDPISGHVSLFWYQQALGQGPEFLTYFQNEAQLDKSGLPSDRFFAERPEGSVSTLKIQRTQQEDSAVYLCASSPGGEKLFFGSGTQLSVL.

V gene TRBV7-6 combines with J gene TRBJ2-5; the match to TRBD2 covers 12 bases. V trimming: 10 bases; J trimming: 5 bases; junction bases outside the gene matches: 17. The germline V gene encodes CDR1 SGHVS and CDR2 FNYEAQ. This CDR3 has 17 amino acids. The CDR3 reads CATTGTSGLEWGETQYF. The CDR3 DNA sequence: TGTGCCACCACCGGGACTAGCGGGCTCGAGTGGGGGGAGACCCAGTACTTC.

The rearrangement uses TRBV28 and TRBJ1-5; possibly TRBD1 for D (5 bases). This CDR3 comprises 20 residues. Germline CDR1 reads MDHEN; CDR2 reads SYDVKM. The V end was cut by 6 bases, the J end by 3 bases, with 30 bases between. The CDR3 protein is CASRRKIVYVQGPLNQPQHF. For the CDR3, the DNA is TGTGCCAGCAGACGAAAGATCGTATATGTGCAGGGTCCCCTCAATCAGCCCCAGCATTTT.

The V call is TRBV6-1, the J call TRBJ2-7, with 8 bases matching TRBD1. This CDR3 region has 15 residues. Germline CDR1 and CDR2: MNHNS and SASEGT. The ends lost 10 bases at V and 1 base at J; junction bases unmatched: 12. The CDR3 loop reads CAMGQERPPSYEQYF. The CDR3 DNA reads as TGTGCCATGGGACAGGAACGTCCTCCTTCCTACGAGCAGTACTTC.